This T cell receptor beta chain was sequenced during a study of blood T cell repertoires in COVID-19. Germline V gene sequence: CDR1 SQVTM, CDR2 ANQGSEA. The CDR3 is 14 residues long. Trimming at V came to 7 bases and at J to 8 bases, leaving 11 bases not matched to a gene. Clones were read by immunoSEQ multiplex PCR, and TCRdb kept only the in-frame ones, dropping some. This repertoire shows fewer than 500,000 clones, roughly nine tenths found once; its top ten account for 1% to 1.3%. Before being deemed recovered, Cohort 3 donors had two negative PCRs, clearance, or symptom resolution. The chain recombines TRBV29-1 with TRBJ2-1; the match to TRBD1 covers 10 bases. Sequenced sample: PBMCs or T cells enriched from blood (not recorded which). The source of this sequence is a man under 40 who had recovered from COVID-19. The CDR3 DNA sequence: TGCAGCGAAACCGGGACAGGGGCGCGGGATGAGCAGTTCTTC. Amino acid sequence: CSETGTGARDEQFF.